This T cell receptor (beta chain) emerged from a study of T cell repertoires in cytomegalovirus infection. With regard to this clonotype: Its target is unknown.

V was pared by 4 bases and J by 3 bases, with 15 bases between. The CDR3 extends over 15 amino acids. Germline V gene sequence: CDR1 SEHNR, CDR2 FQNEAQ (reference sequence). Notes on the study in general: Frequencies of public TCR beta families were cumulated, and this identified carriers of CMV plus the relevant HLA. CMV-specific TCR beta clonotypes restricted by HLA-C were the ones dominating the ex vivo response.

MiXCR, run by TCRdb on the reads, gives a single entry per CDR3 protein. Counted here are about 920,000 distinct CDR3 sequences, approximately 31% occurring once; the ten biggest clones make up about an eighth. Source: cultured CD8+ T cells from PBMCs, taken from culture after CMV antigen stimulation. The source is a human donor in good health (CMV status not recorded). Some clones in this sample may be carry-over from other donors' samples. The chain uses TRBV7-9 and TRBJ1-2, with TRBD1 as a possible D gene (6 bases). The CDR3 region is CASSSSGAEDYGYTF. The DNA of the CDR3 is TGTGCCAGCAGCTCATCGGGGGCTGAGGACTATGGCTACACCTTC.